Below are 11 T cell receptor beta chains sequenced from a single sample in a study of cytomegalovirus exposure and HLA in healthy donors. Primers included in the PCR were 60 Vbeta and 13 Jbeta primers. Some clones are missing from TCRdb's copy, which holds only in-frame ones; the method was immunoSEQ multiplex PCR. Seen in this sample are about 210,000 clones; the ten most common clones hold roughly 0.89%. Input material: PBMCs. The receptor set was obtained from a woman in her thirties in good health and CMV-seropositive.

This chain connects TRBV5-4 to TRBJ2-5, with TRBD1 identical over 11 bases. The CDR3 consists of 16 residues. CDR1 and CDR2 from the germline V gene are SGHNT and YYREEE (reference sequence). The V segment lost 4 bases and the J segment 5 bases; nucleotides outside the gene matches: 10. The CDR3 sequence: CASSLASGTGGETQYF. CDR3 DNA: TGTGCCAGCAGCCTCGCCTCCGGGACAGGGGGGGAGACCCAGTACTTC.

The V gene is TRBV19, the J gene TRBJ2-7; TRBD1 might be the D (5 bases). Trimming shortened V by 5 bases and J by 2 bases, and 16 bases separated the two germline ends. Germline CDR1 is LNHDA and CDR2 is SQIVND (reference sequence). This CDR3 spans 15 amino acids. The CDR3: CASSPRQGSAYEQYF. The CDR3 DNA follows: TGTGCCAGTAGTCCTCGGCAGGGCTCTGCCTACGAGCAGTACTTC.

The rearrangement joins TRBV5-1 to TRBJ2-4; 10 bases map to TRBD1. Germline lookup yields CDR1 SGHRS and CDR2 YFSETQ. This CDR3 comprises 15 residues. With V trimmed by 4 bases and J by 7 bases, 8 bases remained unmatched. This chain's CDR3 is CASSPTTGGANIQYF. DNA of the CDR3: TGCGCCAGCAGCCCAACGACAGGGGGCGCGAACATTCAGTACTTC. Full variable domain (rest looked up from reference TRBV5-1 and TRBJ2-4): KAGVTQTPRYLIKTRGQQVTLSCSPISGHRSVSWYQQTPGQGLQFLFEYFSETQRNKGNFPGRFSGRQFSNSRSEMNVSTLELGDSALYLCASSPTTGGANIQYFGAGTRLSVL.

The rearrangement uses TRBV5-1 and TRBJ2-4; D is perhaps TRBD2 (7 bases). Between the trimmed V and J ends, which lost 0 bases and 11 bases, there was a span of 12 bases. The CDR3 loop spans 13 amino acids. The germline V gene encodes CDR1 SGHRS and CDR2 YFSETQ. The CDR3 is CASSLEGGRVQYF. DNA of the CDR3: TGCGCCAGCAGCTTGGAGGGGGGGCGCGTTCAGTACTTC.

The genes are TRBV7-6 and TRBJ2-2; TRBD2 matches 10 bases. This CDR3 spans 17 amino acids. Germline V gene sequence: CDR1 SGHVS, CDR2 FNYEAQ. Trimming took 2 bases from V and 6 from J; bases not matched to a gene: 9. This chain's CDR3 is CASSLTSGGAVAGELFF. CDR3 in DNA: TGTGCCAGCAGCTTAACCAGCGGGGGGGCTGTCGCCGGGGAGCTGTTTTTT.

The chain joins TRBV19 to TRBJ1-1, with 8 bases aligning to TRBD1. Germline values: CDR1 LNHDA, CDR2 SQIVND (reference sequence). The V and J ends lost 7 bases and 0 bases, in that order; junction bases with no gene match: 10. This CDR3 has 16 residues. Here the CDR3 reads CASISYSGGMNTEAFF. As DNA, the CDR3 is TGTGCCAGTATCTCTTATTCAGGGGGCATGAACACTGAAGCTTTCTTT.

J is TRBJ2-5 and V is TRBV4-2; 16 nucleotides agree with TRBD2. The CDR3 consists of 18 residues. The trim removed 3 bases at V and 1 base at J, leaving 5 bases unmatched. Germline V gene sequence: CDR1 LGHNA, CDR2 YNFKEQ. In nucleotides, the CDR3 is TGTGCCAGCAGCCAGACCGGGACTAGCGGGGGGGTCCAAGAGACCCAGTACTTC. Translating it yields CASSQTGTSGGVQETQYF.

The V and J genes are TRBV11-2 and TRBJ2-1, with 7 bases that match TRBD2. CDR3 length: 16 residues. With V trimmed by 1 base and J by 2 bases, 5 bases remained unmatched. In germline, CDR1 is SGHAT, CDR2 FQNNGV. CDR3 protein: CASSLGYSGAYNEQFF. The CDR3 region has the DNA TGTGCCAGCAGCTTAGGCTACAGCGGGGCCTACAATGAGCAGTTCTTC.

The chain combines TRBV5-1 with TRBJ2-5, with 7 bases lining up with TRBD1. Trimming cost V 4 bases and J 1 base; bases outside gene matches: 7. This CDR3 is 15 amino acids long. The germline V gene has CDR1 SGHRS and CDR2 YFSETQ. The CDR3 region has the DNA TGCGCCAGCAGCCCCGGCAGGGGGAGCCAAGAGACCCAGTACTTC. Translation gives CASSPGRGSQETQYF.

The chain is built from TRBV9 and TRBJ2-1, with D possibly TRBD1 on 6 matching bases. Trimming stripped 3 bases from V and 4 bases from J, with 17 bases between. CDR1 SGDLS and CDR2 YYNGEE come from the germline V gene. The CDR3 is made up of 16 amino acids. The CDR3 DNA sequence: TGTGCCAGCAGCGCTCCGGGACATGCGTTTTACAATGAGCAGTTCTTC. Residues: CASSAPGHAFYNEQFF.

V is TRBV7-9 and J is TRBJ2-3; D is unclear. V lost 5 bases, J lost 1 base, and 10 bases lay in between. Germline CDR1 and CDR2: SEHNR and FQNEAQ (reference sequence). This CDR3 contains 14 residues. CDR3 sequence reads: CASSNTAGTDTQYF. CDR3 sequence (DNA): TGTGCCAGCAGCAATACTGCGGGCACAGATACGCAGTATTTT.